This TCR beta chain was recorded in a study of regulatory T cells in long-lasting Graves disease. Through Arm-PCR of CDR3 regions and iRepertoire HTBI primers, TCR beta libraries were built. MiXCR, applied by TCRdb to the multiplex PCR reads, yields one record per CDR3 protein. The sample carries about 430,000 distinct CDR3 sequences, approximately 15% recorded once. This clonotype was detected only a few times. CDR1 SGHRS and CDR2 YFSETQ come from the germline V gene. CDR3 length: 16 amino acids. V was cut by 0 bases and J by 8 bases, with 18 bases left in between. Sample time point: newly diagnosed GD, antithyroid drugs for less than 3 months. Following extraction of RNA from PBMCs, that RNA was used to make the TCR library. The sample was also reused in another study, on T cells in Graves' hyperthyroidism and ophthalmopathy. That work contributes: Calling Graves' hyperthyroidism stable meant ophthalmopathy did not progress within 18 months. Most clonotypes expanded in thyroid above 0.001 were likewise present in blood.

The sample in question was peripheral blood mononuclear cells (PBMCs), obtained at new diagnosis, from a patient treated with antithyroid drugs. This chain uses TRBV5-1 with TRBJ2-1; weak D call: TRBD2 (6 bases). The sequence came from a woman aged 35 to 49 with Graves disease. The CDR3 spells CASSLAFGGPRDEQFF. The CDR3 DNA follows: TGCGCCAGCAGCTTGGCCTTCGGGGGACCGAGGGATGAGCAGTTCTTC.